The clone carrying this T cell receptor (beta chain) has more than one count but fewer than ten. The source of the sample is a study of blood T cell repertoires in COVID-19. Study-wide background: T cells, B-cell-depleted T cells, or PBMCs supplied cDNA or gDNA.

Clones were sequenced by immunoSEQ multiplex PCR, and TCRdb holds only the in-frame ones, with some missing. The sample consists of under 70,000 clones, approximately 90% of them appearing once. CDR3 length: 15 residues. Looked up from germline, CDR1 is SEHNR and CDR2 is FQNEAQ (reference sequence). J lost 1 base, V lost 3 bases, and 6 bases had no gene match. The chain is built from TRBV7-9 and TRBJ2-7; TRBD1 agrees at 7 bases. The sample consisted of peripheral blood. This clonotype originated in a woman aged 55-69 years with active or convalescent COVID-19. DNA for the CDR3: TGTGCCAGCAGCTTTGAGGGGGCGCGTTCCTACGAGCAGTACTTC. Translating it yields CASSFEGARSYEQYF.